Below, 5 T cell receptor beta chains from the same sample are listed, as sequenced in a study of T-cell reconstitution after alpha-beta-depleted transplantation in children. The authors prepared the TCRbeta library with unique molecular identifiers. Via MiXCR, TCRdb re-called the PCR reads, giving one row per CDR3 protein. The data hold 350,000 to 500,000 distinct CDR3 sequences, with around 46% observed a single time. Sample: PBMCs, taken before TCRalphabeta/CD19-depleted stem cell transplant. The receptors derive from a girl aged 2 to 10 with aplastic anemia, due to receive a stem cell transplant.

This clonotype has more than one count but fewer than ten. V is TRBV4-3 and J is TRBJ2-7; tentatively, D is TRBD1 (5 bases). Germline V CDR1 and CDR2: LGHNA, YSLEER. CDR3 length: 14 residues. The V and J ends lost 1 base and 2 bases respectively, with 9 bases between them. The CDR3 spells CASSQASGTYEQYF. CDR3 nucleotide sequence: TGCGCCAGCAGCCAAGCCTCAGGGACCTACGAGCAGTACTTC.

The gene calls are TRBV12-3 or TRBV12-4 and TRBJ1-5; TRBD1 agrees at 9 bases. This CDR3 has 17 residues. V dropped 1 base and J dropped 4; count of bases not matched to a gene: 8. CDR3 loop: CASSLGPDRGLNQPQHF. CDR3 DNA sequence: TGTGCCAGCAGTTTAGGTCCGGACAGGGGCCTTAATCAGCCCCAGCATTTT.

The V and J genes are TRBV7-2 and TRBJ2-2, with D perhaps matching TRBD2 (5 bases). The germline gives CDR1 SGHTA, CDR2 FQGNSA. The CDR3 runs 15 residues. Trimming took 7 bases from V and 8 from J, leaving 20 bases between them. The CDR3 here is CASTLAPTKSGELFF. The CDR3 DNA reads TGTGCCAGCACCCTAGCCCCAACTAAATCGGGGGAGCTGTTTTTT.

In this sample, this clonotype turned up many times. V is TRBV12-3 or TRBV12-4 and J is TRBJ1-5; D not certain. Trimming pared 5 bases from V and 3 bases from J, leaving 11 bases between. The CDR3 length is 14 residues. DNA of the CDR3: TGTGCCAGCAGTCCCGGACGTCTCAATCAGCCCCAGCATTTT. Translation gives CASSPGRLNQPQHF.

In its sample, this clonotype was seen a few times. The chain links TRBV3-1 to TRBJ2-7; D may be TRBD2 (6 bases). Germline-derived CDR1 and CDR2 are LGHDT and YNNKEL (reference sequence). V was shortened by 4 bases and J by 6 bases, with 10 bases between the two germline ends. CDR3 length: 12 amino acids. This CDR3 is CASSRGLTEQYF. CDR3 DNA sequence: TGTGCCAGCAGCCGGGGACTCACCGAGCAGTACTTC.